This TCR beta chain was sequenced during a study of post-analysis software for immune sequencing data. Background on the study: The courses of disease that were included comprised relapsing-remitting, secondary progressive and progressive-relapsing multiple sclerosis.

V lost 1 base and J lost 6; bases outside the gene matches: 10. CDR3 size: 15 residues. Per the germline V gene, CDR1 is DFQATT and CDR2 is SNEGSKA (reference sequence). As concerns this clonotype: Its target is unknown.

Sequencing libraries made from TCR beta cDNA carried unique molecular identifiers. The yield from roughly 1 to 10 million T cells was around 500,000 cDNA molecules in total. TCRdb reanalysed the PCR reads using MiXCR and keeps one entry per CDR3 protein. This sample has hundreds of thousands of distinct CDR3 sequences, with 55% to 60% found just once. Study-wide points: Patients had higher frequencies than controls of about 5 TRBV segments, including TRBV5-6, TRBV5-1 and TRBV20-1. People with multiple sclerosis had a significantly lower normalized Chao1 diversity than controls did.

The sequence derives from a girl aged 2-10 years with multiple sclerosis. The rearrangement uses TRBV20-1 and TRBJ2-3, with 7 bases identical to TRBD2. What was sequenced was blood. CDR3 bases: TGCAGTGCTAGAGGGCTAGCGGCAGCGAGGGATACGCAGTATTTT. Residues: CSARGLAAARDTQYF.